This TCR beta chain derives from a study of blood T cell repertoires in COVID-19. The CDR3 runs 15 residues. Trimming pared 0 bases from V and 1 base from J, leaving 8 bases between. Germline CDR1 reads SGDLS; CDR2 reads YYNGEE. This clone was observed a single time. Some clones are missing from TCRdb's copy, which holds only in-frame ones; the method was immunoSEQ multiplex PCR. The sample lists about 130,000 clones, about four fifths occurring once. The receptor was isolated from a woman aged 55-69 years with acute or convalescent COVID-19. The rearrangement joins TRBV9 to TRBJ1-5; no clear D. The sample was peripheral blood. CDR3: CASSVGGISNQPQHF. The CDR3 DNA sequence: TGTGCCAGCAGCGTAGGAGGGATCAGCAATCAGCCCCAGCATTTT.